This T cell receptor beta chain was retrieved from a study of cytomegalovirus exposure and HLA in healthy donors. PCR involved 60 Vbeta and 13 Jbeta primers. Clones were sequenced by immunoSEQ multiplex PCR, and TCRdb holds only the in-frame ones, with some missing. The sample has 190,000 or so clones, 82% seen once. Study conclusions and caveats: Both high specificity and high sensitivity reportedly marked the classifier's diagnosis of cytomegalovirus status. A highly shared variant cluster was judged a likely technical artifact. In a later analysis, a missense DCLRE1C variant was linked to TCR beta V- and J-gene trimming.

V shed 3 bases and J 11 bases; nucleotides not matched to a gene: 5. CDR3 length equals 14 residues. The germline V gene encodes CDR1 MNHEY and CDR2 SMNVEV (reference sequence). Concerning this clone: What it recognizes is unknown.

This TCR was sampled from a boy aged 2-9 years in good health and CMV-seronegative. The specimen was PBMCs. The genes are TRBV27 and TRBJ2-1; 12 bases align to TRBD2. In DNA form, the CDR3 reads TGTGCCAGCAGTTTCCGACTAGCGGGGGAAAAGCAGTTCTTC. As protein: CASSFRLAGEKQFF.